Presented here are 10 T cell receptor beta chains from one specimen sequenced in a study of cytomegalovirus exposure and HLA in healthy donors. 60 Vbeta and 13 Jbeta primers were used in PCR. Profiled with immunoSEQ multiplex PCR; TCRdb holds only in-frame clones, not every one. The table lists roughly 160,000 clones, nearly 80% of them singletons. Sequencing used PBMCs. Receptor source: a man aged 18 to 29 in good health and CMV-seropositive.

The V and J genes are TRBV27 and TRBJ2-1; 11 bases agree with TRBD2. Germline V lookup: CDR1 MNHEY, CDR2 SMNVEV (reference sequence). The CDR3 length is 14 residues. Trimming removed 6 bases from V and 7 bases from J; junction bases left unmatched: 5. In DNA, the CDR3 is TGTGCCAGCAGAGGGACTAGCGGTTCGAATGAGCAGTTCTTC. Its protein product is CASRGTSGSNEQFF.

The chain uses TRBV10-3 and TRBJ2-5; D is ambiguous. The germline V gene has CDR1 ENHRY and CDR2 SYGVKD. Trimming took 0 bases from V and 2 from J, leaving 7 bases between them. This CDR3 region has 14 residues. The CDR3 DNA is TGTGCCATCAGTGAGTCCAACACACAAGAGACCCAGTACTTC. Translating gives CAISESNTQETQYF.

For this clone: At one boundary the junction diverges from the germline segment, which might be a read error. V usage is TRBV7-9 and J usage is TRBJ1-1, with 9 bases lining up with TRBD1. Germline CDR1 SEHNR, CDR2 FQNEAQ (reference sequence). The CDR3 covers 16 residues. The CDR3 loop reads CSSSFRGQGIYAEAFF. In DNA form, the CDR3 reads TGTTCCAGCAGTTTCCGGGGACAGGGAATATATGCTGAAGCTTTCTTT.

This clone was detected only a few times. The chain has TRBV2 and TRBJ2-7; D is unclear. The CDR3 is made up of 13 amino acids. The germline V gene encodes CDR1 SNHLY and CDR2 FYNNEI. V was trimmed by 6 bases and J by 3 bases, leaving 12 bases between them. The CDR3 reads CASREILGYEQYF. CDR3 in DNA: TGTGCCAGCAGGGAAATTCTAGGCTACGAGCAGTACTTC. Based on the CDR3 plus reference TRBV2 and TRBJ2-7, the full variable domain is EPEVTQTPSHQVTQMGQEVILRCVPISNHLYFYWYRQILGQKVEFLVSFYNNEISEKSEIFDDQFSVERPDGSNFTLKIRSTKLEDSAMYFCASREILGYEQYFGPGTRLTVT.

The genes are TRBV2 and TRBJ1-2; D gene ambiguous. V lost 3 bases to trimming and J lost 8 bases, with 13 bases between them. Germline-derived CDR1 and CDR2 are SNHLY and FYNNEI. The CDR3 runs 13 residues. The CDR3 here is CASSEAGVYGYTF. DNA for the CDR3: TGTGCCAGCAGTGAGGCAGGTGTCTACGGCTACACCTTC.

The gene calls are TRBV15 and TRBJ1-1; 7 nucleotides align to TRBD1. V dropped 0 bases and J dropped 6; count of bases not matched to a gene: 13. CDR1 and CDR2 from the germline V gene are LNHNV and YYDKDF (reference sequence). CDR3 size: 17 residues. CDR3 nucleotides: TGTGCCACCAGCAGAGATAAAGGGGGCCGTGGGCGCCCTGAAGCTTTCTTT. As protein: CATSRDKGGRGRPEAFF.

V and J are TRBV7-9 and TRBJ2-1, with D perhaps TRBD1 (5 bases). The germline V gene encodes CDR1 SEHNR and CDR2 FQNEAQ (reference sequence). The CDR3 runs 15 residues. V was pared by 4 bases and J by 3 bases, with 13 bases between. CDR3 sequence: CASSSPLDNYNEQFF. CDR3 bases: TGTGCCAGCAGCTCCCCCCTGGACAACTACAATGAGCAGTTCTTC.

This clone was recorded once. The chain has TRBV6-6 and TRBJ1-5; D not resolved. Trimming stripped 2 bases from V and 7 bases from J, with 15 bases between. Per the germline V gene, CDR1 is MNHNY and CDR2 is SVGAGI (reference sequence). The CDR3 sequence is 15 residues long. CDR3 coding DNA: TGTGCCAGCAGTTACGCCCATCCGGGGAACCAGCCCCAGCATTTT. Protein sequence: CASSYAHPGNQPQHF.

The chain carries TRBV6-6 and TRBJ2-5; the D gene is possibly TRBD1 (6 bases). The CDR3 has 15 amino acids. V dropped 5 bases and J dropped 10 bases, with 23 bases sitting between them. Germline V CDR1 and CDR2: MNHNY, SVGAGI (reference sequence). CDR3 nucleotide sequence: TGTGCCAGCAGTAACCGGGACACCACGATCCGGGACCAGTACTTC. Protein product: CASSNRDTTIRDQYF.

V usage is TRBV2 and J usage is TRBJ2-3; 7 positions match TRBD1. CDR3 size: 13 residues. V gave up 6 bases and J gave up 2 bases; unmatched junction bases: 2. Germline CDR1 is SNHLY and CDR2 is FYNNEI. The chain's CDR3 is CASRGTDTDTQYF. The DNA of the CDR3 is TGTGCCAGCAGGGGGACAGACACAGATACGCAGTATTTT. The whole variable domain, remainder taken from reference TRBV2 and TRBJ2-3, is EPEVTQTPSHQVTQMGQEVILRCVPISNHLYFYWYRQILGQKVEFLVSFYNNEISEKSEIFDDQFSVERPDGSNFTLKIRSTKLEDSAMYFCASRGTDTDTQYFGPGTRLTVL.